Reported below is one T cell receptor (beta chain). The CDR3 has 15 amino acids. With V trimmed by 3 bases and J by 6 bases, 5 bases remained unmatched. CDR1 and CDR2 from the germline V gene are SEHNR and FQNEAQ (reference sequence). Data came from immunoSEQ multiplex PCR; TCRdb stores just in-frame clones and leaves some out. The sample contains more than 200,000 clones, about nine tenths of which appear only once. The data were taken from a study of blood T cell repertoires in COVID-19. Study background: PBMCs, B-cell-depleted T cells, or T cells were the source of the cDNA or gDNA that made up the material.

This rearrangement joins TRBV7-9 to TRBJ2-2; 9 bases are a match to TRBD1. Material: peripheral blood. The clonotype comes from an elderly man with acute or convalescent COVID-19. CDR3 amino acids: CASSFPGTGSGELFF. CDR3 coding DNA: TGTGCCAGCAGCTTCCCCGGGACAGGGTCCGGGGAGCTGTTTTTT.